The source of this T cell receptor (beta chain) is a study of T cells in localized non-small cell lung cancer. Clones were sequenced by immunoSEQ multiplex PCR, and TCRdb holds only the in-frame ones, with some missing. The repertoire holds about 40,000 clones, with 65% to 90% as singletons. Points on this clone: Its matching antigen is unknown.

Study outcomes and limitations: Uninvolved adjacent lung showed the highest T cell clonality, exceeding tumor. In adjacent lung appeared a median around 56 of the top 100 tumor clones.

Trimming removed 5 bases at V and 0 bases at J, with 3 bases between. The germline V gene has CDR1 SGHTA and CDR2 FQGNSA. The CDR3 spans 12 residues. The sequences come from peripheral blood mononuclear cells, collected before any cancer treatment. V usage is TRBV7-2 and J usage is TRBJ2-3; D is uncertain. The sequence was collected from a male donor aged 60 or over with stage II lung adenocarcinoma. The CDR3: CASSPSTDTQYF. The CDR3 DNA reads as TGTGCCAGCAGCCCAAGCACAGATACGCAGTATTTT.